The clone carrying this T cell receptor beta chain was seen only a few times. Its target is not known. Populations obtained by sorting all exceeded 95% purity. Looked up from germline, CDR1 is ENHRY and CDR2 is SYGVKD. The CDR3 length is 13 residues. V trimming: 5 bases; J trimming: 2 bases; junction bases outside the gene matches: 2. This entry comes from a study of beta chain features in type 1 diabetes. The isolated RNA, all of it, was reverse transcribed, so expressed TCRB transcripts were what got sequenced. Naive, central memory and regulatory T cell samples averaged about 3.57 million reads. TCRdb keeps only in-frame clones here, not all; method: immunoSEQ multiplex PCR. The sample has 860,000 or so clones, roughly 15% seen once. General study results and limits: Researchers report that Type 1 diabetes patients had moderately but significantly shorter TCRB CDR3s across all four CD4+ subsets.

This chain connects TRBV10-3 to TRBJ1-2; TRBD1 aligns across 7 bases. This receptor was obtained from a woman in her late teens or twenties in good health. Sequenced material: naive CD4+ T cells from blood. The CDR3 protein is CAISTGENYGYTF. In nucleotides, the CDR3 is TGTGCCATCAGTACAGGGGAAAACTATGGCTACACCTTC.